Below, 15 T cell receptor beta chains from the same sample are listed, as sequenced in a study of shared clonotypes between healthy human individuals. Profiling relied on immunoSEQ multiplex PCR, and the TCRdb table lists in-frame clones only, not all of them. This sample yields 2 million to 2.5 million clones, of which about 90% are seen a single time; 0.37% belongs to the top ten. The sequencing sample was made of naive CD4+ T cells from PBMCs. Subset denoted: CD45RA+ positively selected. The receptors originated from a young man in good health. Some clones in this sample may be carry-over from other donors' samples.

The V gene is TRBV29-1, the J gene TRBJ2-7, with TRBD1 identical over 10 bases. The germline V gene has CDR1 SQVTM and CDR2 ANQGSEA. The CDR3 is 13 amino acids. Trimming at V came to 4 bases and at J to 2 bases, leaving 2 bases not matched to a gene. Here the CDR3 DNA reads TGCAGCGTTGGTGACAGGGGGCCCTACGAGCAGTACTTC. Translation: CSVGDRGPYEQYF.

The V and J genes are TRBV28 and TRBJ2-2; 9 bases fit TRBD2. V lost 4 bases, J lost 8 bases, and 11 bases stayed unmatched. This CDR3 comprises 16 residues. Germline V gene data show CDR1 as MDHEN and CDR2 as SYDVKM. The CDR3 DNA follows: TGTGCCAGCAGTTCGCCGGGACTAGCCCTCACAGGGGAGCTGTTTTTT. This codes for CASSSPGLALTGELFF.

V and J are TRBV7-9 and TRBJ2-7, with TRBD1 as a possible D gene (6 bases). CDR1 SEHNR and CDR2 FQNEAQ come from the germline V gene (reference sequence). CDR3 length equals 14 residues. Trimming took off 2 bases at V and 5 bases at J, with 13 bases between the two ends. Written as DNA, the CDR3 is TGTGCCAGCAGCTTAATGGACAGCCATAACGAGCAGTACTTC. It is translated as CASSLMDSHNEQYF.

The chain is built from TRBV6-1 and TRBJ1-1; the D is unclear. The germline V and J ends were trimmed by 4 bases and 2 bases, with 17 bases remaining between them. The CDR3 extends over 16 amino acids. Germline V CDR1 and CDR2: MNHNS, SASEGT. CDR3 region: CASSGGVGQINTEAFF. The CDR3 DNA sequence: TGTGCCAGCAGTGGGGGTGTAGGGCAGATCAACACTGAAGCTTTCTTT.

The chain couples TRBV5-1 to TRBJ2-7, with a tentative D call TRBD2 (6 bases). Between the trimmed V and J ends, which lost 4 bases and 0 bases, there was a span of 11 bases. The CDR3 runs to 14 residues. Germline V CDR1 and CDR2: SGHRS, YFSETQ. CDR3 sequence: CASSGGTASYEQYF. Here the CDR3 DNA reads TGCGCCAGCAGCGGGGGGACGGCCTCCTACGAGCAGTACTTC.

This CDR3 is CASSLIATTEAFF. The CDR3 DNA reads as TGCGCCAGCAGCTTGATCGCAACCACTGAAGCTTTCTTT. V and J are TRBV5-1 and TRBJ1-1; D gene ambiguous. The CDR3 loop spans 13 amino acids. Germline CDR1 reads SGHRS; CDR2 reads YFSETQ. V lost 1 base and J 4 bases, leaving 8 bases between the germline ends.

In this sample, this clone turned up once. The rearrangement uses TRBV7-3 and TRBJ2-1, with 11 bases identical to TRBD2. CDR3 length: 15 residues. The V gene's germline CDR1 is SGHTA and CDR2 FQGTGA. Germline trimming cut 5 bases from V and 6 bases from J; bases unmatched to any gene: 6. CDR3 sequence: CASSHRLAGLNEQFF. CDR3 DNA: TGTGCCAGCAGCCACAGACTAGCGGGGCTCAATGAGCAGTTCTTC.

The rearrangement joins TRBV28 to TRBJ2-1; 10 bases map to TRBD1. The CDR3 covers 16 residues. V lost 5 bases, J lost 9 bases, and 13 bases stayed unmatched. Germline CDR1 reads MDHEN; CDR2 reads SYDVKM. The CDR3 DNA reads as TGTGCCAGCAGTGCAGCCGGGACAGGGGAATGGGGTGAGCAGTTCTTC. Its protein product is CASSAAGTGEWGEQFF. The full variable domain, in which reference TRBV28 and TRBJ2-1 provide the parts outside the CDR3, is DVKVTQSSRYLVKRTGEKVFLECVQDMDHENMFWYRQDPGLGLRLIYFSYDVKMKEKGDIPEGYSVSREKKERFSLILESASTNQTSMYLCASSAAGTGEWGEQFFGPGTRLTVL.

The chain links TRBV28 to TRBJ2-4; D perhaps matches TRBD2 (6 bases). Between the trimmed V and J ends, which lost 7 bases and 2 bases, there was a span of 15 bases. This CDR3 is built from 15 residues. CDR1 MDHEN and CDR2 SYDVKM come from the germline V gene. The CDR3 loop is CASTLHRGTKNIQYF. Here the CDR3 DNA reads TGTGCCAGCACCCTACACCGGGGGACCAAAAACATTCAGTACTTC.

Notes on this clone: The identical CDR3 is also encoded by other nucleotide sequences in the sample. The chain is built from TRBV28 and TRBJ1-1; D uncertain. The V end lost 6 bases, the J end lost 0 bases, and 5 bases lay between the germline ends. The CDR3 is 12 amino acids. Germline loops: CDR1 MDHEN, CDR2 SYDVKM. In DNA form, the CDR3 reads TGTGCCAGCAGCCTCTTGAACACTGAAGCTTTCTTT. Residues: CASSLLNTEAFF.

This sequence joins TRBV5-5 and TRBJ1-1; weak D call: TRBD1 (6 bases). The CDR3 contains 15 residues. Trimming cost V 4 bases and J 3 bases, with 16 bases left between them. CDR1 is SGHKS and CDR2 is YYEKEE in the germline V gene (reference sequence). CDR3 residues: CASSLPGHLDTEAFF. The DNA of the CDR3 is TGTGCCAGCAGCCTGCCGGGACACCTAGACACTGAAGCTTTCTTT.

The rearrangement links TRBV28 to TRBJ2-7; 11 bases align to TRBD2. V trimming: 6 bases; J trimming: 6 bases; junction bases outside the gene matches: 7. Germline loops: CDR1 MDHEN, CDR2 SYDVKM. This CDR3 region has 14 residues. The CDR3 loop is CASRSSGRAGEQYF. The CDR3 DNA is TGTGCCAGCAGAAGTAGCGGGAGGGCCGGCGAGCAGTACTTC.

A word on this clone: The same CDR3 can be traced to other DNA sequences in this sample. This chain links TRBV5-1 with TRBJ2-6; D not resolved. CDR1 and CDR2 (germline): SGHRS, YFSETQ. V was pared by 5 bases and J by 0 bases, with 6 bases between. This CDR3 spans 14 amino acids. CDR3 nucleotides: TGCGCCAGCAGTCAGAGCTCTGGGGCCAACGTCCTGACTTTC. This encodes CASSQSSGANVLTF.

The rearrangement joins TRBV18 to TRBJ2-1; D is unresolved. V was pared by 2 bases and J by 5 bases, with 13 bases between. The CDR3 length is 15 residues. Germline lookup yields CDR1 KGHSH and CDR2 LQKENI. The CDR3 region is CASSPRSEYDNEQFF. Written as DNA, the CDR3 is TGTGCCAGCTCACCAAGGAGCGAATACGACAATGAGCAGTTCTTC.

The V gene is TRBV18, the J gene TRBJ2-1, with a tentative D call TRBD2 (5 bases). The CDR3 loop spans 16 amino acids. Germline V gene lookup returns CDR1 KGHSH and CDR2 LQKENI. The V gene lost 5 bases and the J gene lost 3 bases, with 17 bases spanning the gap. The CDR3 spells CASSSLSASSYNEQFF. The CDR3 region has the DNA TGTGCCAGCTCAAGCCTTAGCGCCTCGAGCTACAATGAGCAGTTCTTC.